The 30 T cell receptor beta chains below all came from one sample that was sequenced in a study of cytomegalovirus exposure and HLA in healthy donors. This PCR relied on a set of 60 Vbeta primers and 13 Jbeta primers. Produced via immunoSEQ multiplex PCR; TCRdb's table is partial and in-frame only. The repertoire consists of under 300,000 clones, with about 93% occurring once and the leading ten covering 1.5% to 2%. Specimen: PBMCs. These receptors were collected from a girl aged 2-10 years in good health and CMV-seronegative.

J is TRBJ1-1 and V is TRBV2; D may be TRBD1 (6 bases). This CDR3 is built from 14 residues. The germline V gene has CDR1 SNHLY and CDR2 FYNNEI. Deletions cut 8 bases from V and 1 base from J, with 14 bases between. This CDR3 reads CASLPRTENTEAFF. The CDR3, as DNA: TGTGCCAGCCTCCCGAGGACAGAGAACACTGAAGCTTTCTTT.

The chain couples TRBV6-5 to TRBJ2-5; 11 bases fit TRBD1. The V and J ends lost 4 bases and 5 bases, in that order; junction bases with no gene match: 3. Germline CDR1 is MNHEY and CDR2 is SVGAGI. CDR3 length: 14 amino acids. CDR3 protein: CASSWGTGGETQYF. The DNA for the CDR3 is TGTGCCAGCAGTTGGGGGACAGGGGGGGAGACCCAGTACTTC.

The rearrangement links TRBV19 to TRBJ2-1; 12 bases map to TRBD2. The germline gives CDR1 LNHDA, CDR2 SQIVND (reference sequence). Trimming at V came to 5 bases and at J to 7 bases, leaving 6 bases not matched to a gene. The CDR3 contains 15 residues. Here the CDR3 reads CASSFLGLAGNEQFF. DNA for the CDR3: TGTGCCAGTAGTTTTTTAGGACTAGCGGGGAATGAGCAGTTCTTC.

This rearrangement joins TRBV6-5 to TRBJ1-4, with D unclear. With 1 base removed from V and 10 bases from J, the gap between germline ends came to 16 bases. Per germline, CDR1 MNHEY and CDR2 SVGAGI. The CDR3 loop spans 15 amino acids. The CDR3 sequence is CASSYYGRGVGKLFF. CDR3 nucleotide sequence: TGTGCCAGCAGTTACTACGGCCGGGGTGTAGGAAAACTGTTTTTT.

The rearrangement links TRBV6-1 to TRBJ1-1; D ambiguous. In germline, CDR1 is MNHNS, CDR2 SASEGT. Trimming removed 3 bases from V and 4 bases from J, with 18 bases in between. This CDR3 is 16 amino acids long. CDR3 loop: CASSEVLASGGTEAFF. CDR3 nucleotide sequence: TGTGCCAGCAGTGAGGTCCTAGCTTCTGGAGGCACTGAAGCTTTCTTT.

V gene TRBV7-2 combines with J gene TRBJ2-7, with 8 bases lining up with TRBD1. Germline V gene sequence: CDR1 SGHTA, CDR2 FQGNSA. The V and J ends lost 3 bases and 4 bases, in that order; junction bases with no gene match: 14. This CDR3 is built from 17 residues. CDR3 residues: CASSLAPPGTGPYEQYF. DNA for the CDR3: TGTGCCAGCAGCTTGGCCCCCCCCGGGACAGGTCCTTACGAGCAGTACTTC.

The chain combines TRBV30 with TRBJ1-1; TRBD1 aligns across 8 bases. The CDR3 covers 14 residues. The V gene's germline CDR1 is GTSNPN and CDR2 SVGIG (reference sequence). J lost 2 bases, V lost 4 bases, and 6 bases had no gene match. The CDR3 coding sequence is TGTGCCTGGAATGGACAGGGAATAAACACTGAAGCTTTCTTT. Protein product: CAWNGQGINTEAFF.

J is TRBJ1-5 and V is TRBV7-8, with a possible D match to TRBD1 (5 bases). CDR3 size: 16 residues. V was pared by 5 bases and J by 1 base, with 15 bases between. CDR1 is SGHVS, CDR2 FQNEAQ, per germline. CDR3 residues: CASSPLASGSNQPQHF. CDR3 in DNA: TGTGCCAGCAGCCCCTTGGCATCAGGGAGCAATCAGCCCCAGCATTTT.

The chain recombines TRBV27 with TRBJ2-4; TRBD2 matches at 9 bases. The CDR3 loop spans 17 amino acids. The germline CDR1 and CDR2 sequences are MNHEY and SMNVEV (reference sequence). V shed 3 bases, J shed 9 bases, and the junction held 15 bases outside the gene matches. In DNA form, the CDR3 reads TGTGCCAGCAGTTTCGTAACCCCTAGCGGGAAGACCGGCATTCAGTACTTC. Its translation: CASSFVTPSGKTGIQYF.

The chain has TRBV6-5 and TRBJ2-2, with TRBD2 matching 7 bases. V lost 5 bases and J lost 6; bases outside the gene matches: 6. The CDR3 covers 14 residues. From germline, CDR1 is MNHEY and CDR2 SVGAGI. CDR3 region: CASSRSGYAGELFF. Here the CDR3 DNA reads TGTGCCAGCAGTCGTAGCGGGTATGCCGGGGAGCTGTTTTTT.

The rearrangement links TRBV2 to TRBJ2-5, with a tentative D call TRBD1 (5 bases). The assigned J gene may be wrong: the sequence end matches TRBJ2-7 better. Per the germline V gene, CDR1 is SNHLY and CDR2 is FYNNEI. This CDR3 comprises 11 residues. The DNA for the CDR3 is TGTGCCAGCAGCCAGGGTTACGAGCAGTACTTC. Protein: CASSQGYEQYF.

As regards this clone: An end of the junction does not agree with germline; a read error may underlie this. The chain has TRBV6-1 and TRBJ2-3, with 10 positions matching TRBD2. The CDR3 has 15 residues. Germline V CDR1 and CDR2: MNHNS, SASEGT. CDR3 bases: TGTGCCAGCAGGGAAGCGGGGGGGAGCACAGATACGCAGTATTTT. Its translation: CASREAGGSTDTQYF.

J is TRBJ1-2 and V is TRBV6-5; D is undetermined. Trimming stripped 0 bases from V and 1 base from J, with 12 bases between. Germline loops: CDR1 MNHEY, CDR2 SVGAGI. The CDR3 consists of 16 residues. The CDR3 loop is CASSYSGVNDNYGYTF. The DNA for the CDR3 is TGTGCCAGCAGTTACTCGGGCGTTAACGATAACTATGGCTACACCTTC.

This sequence joins TRBV6-5 and TRBJ2-3; unclear D gene. Trimming removed 5 bases from V and 3 bases from J, with 12 bases in between. Germline assignment: CDR1 MNHEY and CDR2 SVGAGI. The CDR3 length is 14 residues. CDR3 region: CASSQLIPTDTQYF. The CDR3 region has the DNA TGTGCCAGCAGTCAACTCATCCCGACAGATACGCAGTATTTT.

This clone has a handful of counts. This chain's CDR3 is CASSYSGGGEAFF. As DNA, the CDR3 is TGTGCCAGCAGTTACTCTGGCGGGGGGGAAGCTTTCTTT. The V call is TRBV6-5, the J call TRBJ1-1, with a weak D call TRBD1 (5 bases). CDR3 length: 13 residues. Germline V gene sequence: CDR1 MNHEY, CDR2 SVGAGI. V lost 0 bases and J lost 8, with 10 bases in between.

To note about this clone: A read error may account for a junction end that differs from germline. The CDR3 DNA is TGTGCCAGCAGTGTAGGGGGGACAGGTAACAATGAGCAGTTCTTC. It is translated as CASSVGGTGNNEQFF. V is TRBV9 and J is TRBJ2-1; 8 bases are shared with TRBD1. CDR1 and CDR2 from the germline V gene are SGDLS and YYNGEE. CDR3 size: 15 residues. The variable domain in full, completed from reference TRBV9 and TRBJ2-1, reads DSGVTQTPKHLITATGQRVTLRCSPRSGDLSVYWYQQSLDQGLQFLIQYYNGEERAKGNILERFSAQQFPDLHSELNLSSLELGDSALYFCASSVGGTGNNEQFFGPGTRLTVL.

This rearrangement joins TRBV9 to TRBJ1-6, with 7 bases aligning to TRBD1. The J segment lost 8 bases and the V segment lost 3 bases, leaving 5 bases of the junction unmatched. The CDR3 runs 14 residues. The germline V gene has CDR1 SGDLS and CDR2 YYNGEE. CDR3 sequence reads: CASSDRGGDSPLHF. The CDR3 DNA sequence: TGTGCCAGCAGCGACAGGGGAGGCGATTCACCCCTCCACTTT.

The chain uses TRBV15 and TRBJ2-2, with 8 bases matching TRBD1. Germline-derived CDR1 and CDR2 are LNHNV and YYDKDF (reference sequence). This CDR3 has 15 residues. V trimming: 4 bases; J trimming: 6 bases; junction bases outside the gene matches: 7. The CDR3 sequence is CATSIGTGGSGELFF. The CDR3 DNA sequence: TGTGCCACCAGCATCGGGACAGGAGGGTCCGGGGAGCTGTTTTTT.

The chain carries TRBV27 and TRBJ2-3, with D maybe TRBD2 (6 bases). V lost 2 bases and J 3 bases, leaving 12 bases between the germline ends. CDR1 MNHEY and CDR2 SMNVEV come from the germline V gene (reference sequence). The CDR3 runs to 15 residues. CDR3 protein: CASSLVAALTDTQYF. As DNA, the CDR3 is TGTGCCAGCAGTTTAGTAGCGGCGCTGACAGATACGCAGTATTTT.

CDR3 protein: CASSRSGYEQYF. In DNA, the CDR3 is TGTGCCAGCAGCCGGTCGGGCTACGAGCAGTACTTC. The genes are TRBV28 and TRBJ2-7; D call uncertain. The V end was cut by 6 bases, the J end by 3 bases, with 9 bases between. The length of the CDR3 is 12 residues. CDR1 is MDHEN and CDR2 is SYDVKM in the germline V gene.

V and J are TRBV13 and TRBJ2-7; D gene ambiguous. The V gene's germline CDR1 is PRHDT and CDR2 FYEKMQ (reference sequence). The ends were cut back, 0 bases at V and 0 bases at J, with 6 bases in the middle. The CDR3 loop spans 14 amino acids. The CDR3 reads CASSLGSSSYEQYF. The DNA of the CDR3 is TGTGCCAGCAGCTTAGGGTCCAGCTCCTACGAGCAGTACTTC. The full variable domain, with the rest looked up from reference TRBV13 and TRBJ2-7, is AAGVIQSPRHLIKEKRETATLKCYPIPRHDTVYWYQQGPGQDPQFLISFYEKMQSDKGSIPDRFSAQQFSDYHSELNMSSLELGDSALYFCASSLGSSSYEQYFGPGTRLTVT.

V is TRBV18 and J is TRBJ2-2; no reliable D call. There are 11 residues in the CDR3. V gave up 3 bases and J gave up 7 bases, with 3 bases separating them. Germline-derived CDR1 and CDR2 are KGHSH and LQKENI. Written as DNA, the CDR3 is TGTGCCAGCTCACCCTACGGGGAGCTGTTTTTT. It translates to CASSPYGELFF.

The chain joins TRBV10-2 to TRBJ2-7; D is unresolved. The CDR3 loop spans 13 amino acids. Germline CDR1 is WSHSY and CDR2 is SAAADI. The ends were cut back, 2 bases at V and 6 bases at J, with 11 bases in the middle. The CDR3 nucleotides read TGCGCCAGCAGTGAGGGTAGCTATGGCGAGCAGTACTTC. This sequence encodes CASSEGSYGEQYF.

The chain joins TRBV10-1 to TRBJ2-1; 7 bases are shared with TRBD2. J lost 5 bases, V lost 2 bases, and 0 bases had no gene match. The CDR3 loop spans 13 amino acids. Germline loops: CDR1 WNHNN, CDR2 SYGVQD (reference sequence). The CDR3 loop reads CASSERGDNEQFF. The DNA of the CDR3 is TGCGCCAGCAGTGAGCGGGGGGACAATGAGCAGTTCTTC.

The rearrangement links TRBV2 to TRBJ1-1; the D gene is possibly TRBD1 (6 bases). Germline V CDR1 and CDR2: SNHLY, FYNNEI. This CDR3 is built from 15 residues. The V end lost 6 bases, the J end lost 6 bases, and 20 bases lay between the germline ends. In DNA form, the CDR3 reads TGTGCCAGCAGGGCACCACAGGGAAAGAGGTCTGAAGCTTTCTTT. This sequence encodes CASRAPQGKRSEAFF.

The gene calls are TRBV7-2 and TRBJ1-2; no clear D. There are 13 residues in the CDR3. In germline, CDR1 is SGHTA, CDR2 FQGNSA. Trimming took 4 bases from V and 2 from J, leaving 8 bases between them. This chain's CDR3 is CASSSRRNYGYTF. CDR3 in DNA: TGTGCCAGCAGCTCCCGTAGAAACTATGGCTACACCTTC.

The chain uses TRBV5-3 and TRBJ2-7, with D possibly being TRBD2 (5 bases). TRBV5-3 is designated an ORF whose function remains uncertain. Between the trimmed V and J ends, which lost 6 bases and 0 bases, there was a span of 25 bases. This CDR3 spans 18 amino acids. CDR3 amino acids: CARTTPLSGSRGSYEQYF. For the CDR3, the DNA is TGTGCCAGAACCACTCCCCTATCCGGGTCTCGGGGCTCCTACGAGCAGTACTTC.

V is TRBV9 and J is TRBJ2-1, with 8 bases identical to TRBD2. The trim removed 3 bases at V and 4 bases at J, leaving 3 bases unmatched. The V gene's germline CDR1 is SGDLS and CDR2 YYNGEE. CDR3 length: 14 amino acids. CDR3 in DNA: TGTGCCAGCAGCGACACTAGCGGATACAATGAGCAGTTCTTC. The encoded protein is CASSDTSGYNEQFF.

J is TRBJ1-5 and V is TRBV6-5; TRBD1 might be the D (5 bases). V was shortened by 8 bases and J by 2 bases, with 16 bases between the two germline ends. CDR3 length: 15 amino acids. In germline, CDR1 is MNHEY, CDR2 SVGAGI. In nucleotides, the CDR3 is TGTGCCAGCCCCTACCCGACAGTTGGCAATCAGCCCCAGCATTTT. Translating gives CASPYPTVGNQPQHF.

This clone was seen just once. The chain has TRBV6-6 and TRBJ2-3; 9 bases align to TRBD2. Germline loops: CDR1 MNHNY, CDR2 SVGAGI (reference sequence). This CDR3 is built from 16 residues. V lost 6 bases, J lost 4 bases, and 11 bases stayed unmatched. The CDR3 coding sequence is TGTGCCAGCAGGACCCCCGGGACTAGCAACTCAGATACGCAGTATTTT. Translation: CASRTPGTSNSDTQYF.